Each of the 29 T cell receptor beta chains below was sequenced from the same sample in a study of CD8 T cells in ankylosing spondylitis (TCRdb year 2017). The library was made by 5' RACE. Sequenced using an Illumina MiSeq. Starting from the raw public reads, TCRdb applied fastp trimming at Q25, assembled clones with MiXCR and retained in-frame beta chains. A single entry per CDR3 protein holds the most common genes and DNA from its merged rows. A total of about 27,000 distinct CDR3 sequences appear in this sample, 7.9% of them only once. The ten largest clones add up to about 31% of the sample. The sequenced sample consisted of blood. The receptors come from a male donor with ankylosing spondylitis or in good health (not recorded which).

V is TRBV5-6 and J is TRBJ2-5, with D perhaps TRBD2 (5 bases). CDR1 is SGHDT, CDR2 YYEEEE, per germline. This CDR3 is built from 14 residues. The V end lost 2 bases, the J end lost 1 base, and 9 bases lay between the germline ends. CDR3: CASSFVGSQETQYF. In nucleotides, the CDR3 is TGTGCCAGCAGCTTCGTAGGGAGCCAAGAGACCCAGTACTTC.

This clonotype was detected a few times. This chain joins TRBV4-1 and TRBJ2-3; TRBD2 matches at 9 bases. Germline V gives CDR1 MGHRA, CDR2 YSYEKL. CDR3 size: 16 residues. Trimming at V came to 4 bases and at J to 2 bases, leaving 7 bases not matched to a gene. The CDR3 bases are TGCGCCAGCAGCCCAGGGACTAGCAGACACACAGATACGCAGTATTTT. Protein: CASSPGTSRHTDTQYF.

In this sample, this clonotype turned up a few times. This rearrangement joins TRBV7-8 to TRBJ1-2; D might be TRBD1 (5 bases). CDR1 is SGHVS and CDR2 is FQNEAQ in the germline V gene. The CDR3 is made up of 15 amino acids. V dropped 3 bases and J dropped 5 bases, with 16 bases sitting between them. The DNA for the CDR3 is TGTGCCAGCAGCTTTGGGGCAGGGACTCCTTATGGCTACACCTTC. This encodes CASSFGAGTPYGYTF.

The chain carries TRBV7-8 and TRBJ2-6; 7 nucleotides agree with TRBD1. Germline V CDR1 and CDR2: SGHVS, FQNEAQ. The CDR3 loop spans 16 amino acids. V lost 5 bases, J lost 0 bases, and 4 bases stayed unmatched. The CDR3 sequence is CASSPDRASGANVLTF. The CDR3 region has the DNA TGTGCCAGCAGCCCCGACAGGGCCTCTGGGGCCAACGTCCTGACTTTC.

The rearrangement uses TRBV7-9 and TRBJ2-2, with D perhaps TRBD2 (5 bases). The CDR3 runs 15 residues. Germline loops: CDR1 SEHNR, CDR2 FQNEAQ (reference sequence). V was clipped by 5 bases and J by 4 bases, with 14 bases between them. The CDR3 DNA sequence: TGTGCCAGCAGCCCTACTAGTTTGGGCACCGGGGAGCTGTTTTTT. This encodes CASSPTSLGTGELFF.

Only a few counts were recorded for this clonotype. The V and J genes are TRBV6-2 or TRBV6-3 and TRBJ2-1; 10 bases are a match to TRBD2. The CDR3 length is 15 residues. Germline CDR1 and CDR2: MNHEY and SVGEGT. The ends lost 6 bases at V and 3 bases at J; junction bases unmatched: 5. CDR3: CASRVLAGVYNEQFF. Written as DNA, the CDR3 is TGTGCCAGCAGGGTTCTAGCGGGGGTCTACAATGAGCAGTTCTTC.

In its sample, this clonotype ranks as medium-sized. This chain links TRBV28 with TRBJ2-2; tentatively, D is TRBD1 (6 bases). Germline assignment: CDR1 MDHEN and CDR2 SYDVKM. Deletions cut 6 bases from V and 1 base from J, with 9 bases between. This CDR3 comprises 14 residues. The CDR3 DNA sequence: TGTGCCAGCAGGCCCAGGGGGAACACCGGGGAGCTGTTTTTT. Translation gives CASRPRGNTGELFF.

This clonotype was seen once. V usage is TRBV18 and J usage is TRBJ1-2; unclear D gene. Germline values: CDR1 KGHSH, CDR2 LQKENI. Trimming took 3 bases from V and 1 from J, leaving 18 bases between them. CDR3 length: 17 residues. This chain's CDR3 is CASSPMNAVSLNYGYTF. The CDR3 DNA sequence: TGTGCCAGCTCACCGATGAACGCTGTTTCACTTAACTATGGCTACACCTTC.

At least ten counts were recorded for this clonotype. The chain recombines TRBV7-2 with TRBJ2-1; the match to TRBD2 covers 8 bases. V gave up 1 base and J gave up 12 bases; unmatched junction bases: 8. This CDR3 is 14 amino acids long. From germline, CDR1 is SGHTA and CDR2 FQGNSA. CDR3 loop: CASSLVPTAGGQFF. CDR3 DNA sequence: TGTGCCAGCAGCTTAGTCCCGACCGCGGGGGGGCAGTTCTTC.

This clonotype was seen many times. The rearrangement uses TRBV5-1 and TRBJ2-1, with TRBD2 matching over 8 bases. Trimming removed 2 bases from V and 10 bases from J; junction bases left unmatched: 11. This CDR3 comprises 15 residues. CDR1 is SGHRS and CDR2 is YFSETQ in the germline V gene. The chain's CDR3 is CASSFSGGAYTEQFF. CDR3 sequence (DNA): TGCGCCAGCAGCTTCAGCGGGGGAGCTTATACAGAGCAGTTCTTC.

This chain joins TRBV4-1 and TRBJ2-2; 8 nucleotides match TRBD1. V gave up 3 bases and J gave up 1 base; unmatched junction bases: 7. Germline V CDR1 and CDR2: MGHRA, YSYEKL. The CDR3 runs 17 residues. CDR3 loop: CASSHPRGTGNTGELFF. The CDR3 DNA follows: TGCGCCAGCAGCCACCCTCGGGGGACAGGGAACACCGGGGAGCTGTTTTTT.

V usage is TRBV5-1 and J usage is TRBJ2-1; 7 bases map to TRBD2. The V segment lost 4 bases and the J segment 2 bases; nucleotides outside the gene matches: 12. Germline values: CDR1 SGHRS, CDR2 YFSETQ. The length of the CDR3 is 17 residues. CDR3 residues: CASSGGGGASPYNEQFF. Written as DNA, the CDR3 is TGCGCCAGCAGCGGAGGCGGGGGAGCCTCCCCCTACAATGAGCAGTTCTTC.

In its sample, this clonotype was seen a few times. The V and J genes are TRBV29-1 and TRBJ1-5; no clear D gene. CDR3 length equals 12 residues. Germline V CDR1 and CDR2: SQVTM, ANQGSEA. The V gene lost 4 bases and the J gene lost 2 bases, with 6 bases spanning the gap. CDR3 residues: CSVGQGNQPQHF. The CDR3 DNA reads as TGCAGCGTTGGTCAGGGCAATCAGCCCCAGCATTTT. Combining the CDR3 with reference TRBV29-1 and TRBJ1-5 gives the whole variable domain SAVISQKPSRDICQRGTSLTIQCQVDSQVTMMFWYRQQPGQSLTLIATANQGSEATYESGFVIDKFPISRPNLTFSTLTVSNMSPEDSSIYLCSVGQGNQPQHFGDGTRLSIL.

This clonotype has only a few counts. The CDR3 here is CASSLVSGGPPYNEQFF. CDR3 nucleotide sequence: TGTGCCAGCAGCTTAGTTAGCGGGGGGCCTCCTTACAATGAGCAGTTCTTC. The J gene is TRBJ2-1, the V gene TRBV7-2; 10 bases are a match to TRBD2. The germline V gene encodes CDR1 SGHTA and CDR2 FQGNSA. This CDR3 is built from 17 residues. The ends lost 1 base at V and 4 bases at J; junction bases unmatched: 7.

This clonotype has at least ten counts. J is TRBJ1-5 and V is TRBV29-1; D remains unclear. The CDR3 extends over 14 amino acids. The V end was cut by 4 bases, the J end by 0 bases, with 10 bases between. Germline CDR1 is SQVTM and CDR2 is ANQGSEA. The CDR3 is CSVVAGDSNQPQHF. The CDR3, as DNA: TGCAGCGTTGTGGCGGGTGATAGCAATCAGCCCCAGCATTTT.

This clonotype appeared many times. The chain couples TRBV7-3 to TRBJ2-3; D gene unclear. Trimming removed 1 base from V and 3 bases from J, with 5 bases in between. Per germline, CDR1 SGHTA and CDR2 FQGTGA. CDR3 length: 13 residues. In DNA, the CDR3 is TGTGCCAGCAGCTTAATCTCTACAGATACGCAGTATTTT. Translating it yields CASSLISTDTQYF.

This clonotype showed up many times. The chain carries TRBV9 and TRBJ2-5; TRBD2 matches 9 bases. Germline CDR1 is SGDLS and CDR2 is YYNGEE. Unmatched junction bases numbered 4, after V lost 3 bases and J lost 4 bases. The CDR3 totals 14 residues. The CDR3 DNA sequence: TGTGCCAGCAGCGGTAGCGGGAGACGAGAGACCCAGTACTTC. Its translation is CASSGSGRRETQYF.

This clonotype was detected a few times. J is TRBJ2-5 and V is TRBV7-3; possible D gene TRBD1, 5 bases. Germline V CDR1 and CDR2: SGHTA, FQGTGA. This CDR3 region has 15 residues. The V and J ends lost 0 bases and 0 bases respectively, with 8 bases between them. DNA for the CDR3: TGTGCCAGCAGCTTAACGGGGCAAGACCAAGAGACCCAGTACTTC. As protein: CASSLTGQDQETQYF.

CDR3 nucleotide sequence: TGTGCCAGCAGCCAGGGGGTCAGGGCCGAAGCTTTCTTT. Protein product: CASSQGVRAEAFF. V and J are TRBV3-1 and TRBJ1-1; possible D gene TRBD1, 5 bases. Per germline, CDR1 LGHDT and CDR2 YNNKEL (reference sequence). The CDR3 spans 13 residues. V was trimmed by 3 bases and J by 8 bases, leaving 13 bases between them. The full variable domain, rest sourced from reference TRBV3-1 and TRBJ1-1, is DTAVSQTPKYLVTQMGNDKSIKCEQNLGHDTMYWYKQDSKKFLKIMFSYNNKELIINETVPNRFSPKSPDKAHLNLHINSLELGDSAVYFCASSQGVRAEAFFGQGTRLTVV.

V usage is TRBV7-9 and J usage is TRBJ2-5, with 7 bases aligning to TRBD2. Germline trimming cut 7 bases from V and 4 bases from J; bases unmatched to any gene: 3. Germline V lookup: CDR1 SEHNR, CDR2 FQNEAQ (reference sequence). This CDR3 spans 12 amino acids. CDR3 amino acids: CASKVAGETQYF. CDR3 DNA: TGTGCCAGCAAGGTAGCGGGAGAGACCCAGTACTTC.

CDR3 amino acids: CASSYEGTEAFF. The DNA of the CDR3 is TGTGCCAGCAGCTATGAGGGCACTGAAGCTTTCTTT. The chain carries TRBV28 and TRBJ1-1; the D is unclear. Trimming pared 6 bases from V and 4 bases from J, leaving 9 bases between. CDR1 is MDHEN, CDR2 SYDVKM, per germline. The CDR3 totals 12 residues.

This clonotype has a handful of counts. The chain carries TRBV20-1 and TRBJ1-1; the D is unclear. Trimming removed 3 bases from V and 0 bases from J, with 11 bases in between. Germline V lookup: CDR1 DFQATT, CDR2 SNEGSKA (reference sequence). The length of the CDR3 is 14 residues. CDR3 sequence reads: CSARLGLLNTEAFF. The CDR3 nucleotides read TGCAGTGCTAGGTTGGGTCTCTTGAACACTGAAGCTTTCTTT.

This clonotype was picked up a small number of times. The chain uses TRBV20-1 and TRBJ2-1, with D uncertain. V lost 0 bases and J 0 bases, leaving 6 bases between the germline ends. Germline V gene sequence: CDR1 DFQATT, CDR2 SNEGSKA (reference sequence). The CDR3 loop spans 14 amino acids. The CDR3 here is CSARETFSYNEQFF. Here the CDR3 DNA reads TGCAGTGCTAGAGAGACGTTCTCCTACAATGAGCAGTTCTTC.

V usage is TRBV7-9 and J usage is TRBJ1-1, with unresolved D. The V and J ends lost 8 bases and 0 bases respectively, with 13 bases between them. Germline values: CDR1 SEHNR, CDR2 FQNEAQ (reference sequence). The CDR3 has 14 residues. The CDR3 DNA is TGTGCCAGCGGGCCCCGACAATTGAACACTGAAGCTTTCTTT. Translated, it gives CASGPRQLNTEAFF.

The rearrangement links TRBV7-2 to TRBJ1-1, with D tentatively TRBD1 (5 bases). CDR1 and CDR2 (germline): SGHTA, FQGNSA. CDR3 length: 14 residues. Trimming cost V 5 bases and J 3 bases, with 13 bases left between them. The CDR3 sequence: CASSVRMGDTEAFF. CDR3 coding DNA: TGTGCCAGCAGCGTACGAATGGGGGACACTGAAGCTTTCTTT.

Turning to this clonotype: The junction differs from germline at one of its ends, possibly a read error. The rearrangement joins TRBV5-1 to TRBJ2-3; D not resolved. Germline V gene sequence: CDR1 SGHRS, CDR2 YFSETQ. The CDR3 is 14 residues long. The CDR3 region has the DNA TGCGCCAACAGCTTGGATCAGAGCACAGATACGCAGTATTTT. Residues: CANSLDQSTDTQYF.

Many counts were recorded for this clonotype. The CDR3 loop reads CASSPPAGDYHYNEQFF. The CDR3 region has the DNA TGTGCCAGCAGCCCCCCGGCGGGGGACTACCATTACAATGAGCAGTTCTTC. V is TRBV7-9 and J is TRBJ2-1; 7 bases are a match to TRBD2. There are 17 residues in the CDR3. Germline assignment: CDR1 SEHNR and CDR2 FQNEAQ (reference sequence). V trimming: 5 bases; J trimming: 4 bases; junction bases outside the gene matches: 14.

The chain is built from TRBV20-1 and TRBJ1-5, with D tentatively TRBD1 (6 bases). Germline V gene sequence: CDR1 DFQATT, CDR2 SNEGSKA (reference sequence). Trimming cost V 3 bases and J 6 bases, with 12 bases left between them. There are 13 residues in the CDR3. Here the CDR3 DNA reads TGCAGTGCTAGCTCCGGGGGCGCTCAGCCCCAGCATTTT. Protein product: CSASSGGAQPQHF.

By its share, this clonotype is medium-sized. The DNA for the CDR3 is TGCAGTGCTGACCGAGCGGTCACAGATACGCAGTATTTT. Amino acid sequence: CSADRAVTDTQYF. The chain couples TRBV20-1 to TRBJ2-3, with TRBD2 as a possible D gene (5 bases). The length of the CDR3 is 13 residues. V was cut by 5 bases and J by 2 bases, with 11 bases left in between. CDR1 is DFQATT, CDR2 SNEGSKA, per germline (reference sequence).